These T cell receptor beta chains were read from a single sample in a study of blood T cell repertoires in COVID-19. Produced via immunoSEQ multiplex PCR; TCRdb's table is partial and in-frame only. The sample yields over 300,000 clones, 80% to 90% seen once. The sequenced sample consisted of PBMCs or T cells enriched from blood (not recorded which). The source of these receptors is a woman aged 18 to 35 who had recovered from COVID-19. The CDR3 runs from the conserved cysteine through the conserved F or W. A D gene is named only where the DNA matches it firmly. Some rows have no size entry. The others give once, few or many, or a class for an expanded clone.

CDR3 DNA: TGTGCCAGCAGCCCTCCCGGGACTAGCGGATACAATGAGCAGTTCTTC; CDR3 protein: CASSPPGTSGYNEQFF; J gene: TRBJ2-1; D gene: TRBD2; clone size: -; V gene: TRBV7-9
CDR3 DNA: TGCGCCAGCAGCGACAGGGGTTCCTACGAGCAGTACTTC; CDR3 protein: CASSDRGSYEQYF; J gene: TRBJ2-7; D gene: TRBD1; clone size: -; V gene: TRBV4-1
CDR3 DNA: TGTGCCAGTAGTCCTCGTAGCGGGGAGGTTCACTCCTACGAGCAGTACTTC; CDR3 protein: CASSPRSGEVHSYEQYF; J gene: TRBJ2-7; D gene: TRBD2; clone size: -; V gene: TRBV19
CDR3 DNA: TGTGCCAGCAGCCAAGATGGGGCGGGGCCTGGAAACACCATATATTTT; CDR3 protein: CASSQDGAGPGNTIYF; J gene: TRBJ1-3; D gene: -; clone size: -; V gene: TRBV3-1/TRBV3-2
CDR3 DNA: TGTGCCAGCAGTCCCCAGGAGACCCAGTACTTC; CDR3 protein: CASSPQETQYF; J gene: TRBJ2-5; D gene: -; clone size: -; V gene: TRBV2
CDR3 DNA: TGTGCCTCCTTATTCGTCAATGAAAAACTGTTTTTT; CDR3 protein: CASLFVNEKLFF; J gene: TRBJ1-4; D gene: -; clone size: -; V gene: TRBV30
CDR3 DNA: TGTGCCAGCTCACCAACTAGCGGGCCCACAGATACGCAGTATTTT; CDR3 protein: CASSPTSGPTDTQYF; J gene: TRBJ2-3; D gene: TRBD2; clone size: -; V gene: TRBV18
CDR3 DNA: TGTGCCAGCAGCCCCCGCGGGGGCCTGAACACCGGGGAGCTGTTTTTT; CDR3 protein: CASSPRGGLNTGELFF; J gene: TRBJ2-2; D gene: -; clone size: -; V gene: TRBV7-6
CDR3 DNA: TGTGCCAGCAGGGGGGGGAATTTTGGCAATCAGCCCCAGCATTTT; CDR3 protein: CASRGGNFGNQPQHF; J gene: TRBJ1-5; D gene: -; clone size: -; V gene: TRBV28
CDR3 DNA: TGTGCCAGTAGCAGACAGGATATATCCTACGAGCAGTACTTC; CDR3 protein: CASSRQDISYEQYF; J gene: TRBJ2-7; D gene: -; clone size: -; V gene: TRBV19
CDR3 DNA: TGTGCCAGTAGTATCCCCGGGAGGGGAGAGACCCAGTACTTC; CDR3 protein: CASSIPGRGETQYF; J gene: TRBJ2-5; D gene: TRBD2; clone size: -; V gene: TRBV19
CDR3 DNA: TGTGCCAGGGGACTAGCGGGGAACACCGGGGAGCTGTTTTTT; CDR3 protein: CARGLAGNTGELFF; J gene: TRBJ2-2; D gene: TRBD2; clone size: -; V gene: TRBV2
CDR3 DNA: TGTGCCAGCAGTGAAGATGGGGGACTCAGTGAAAAACTGTTTTTT; CDR3 protein: CASSEDGGLSEKLFF; J gene: TRBJ1-4; D gene: -; clone size: -; V gene: TRBV6-1
CDR3 DNA: TGTGCCAGCTCACCGCTACAGGGTCGAGGATTCTACGAGCAGTACTTC; CDR3 protein: CASSPLQGRGFYEQYF; J gene: TRBJ2-7; D gene: -; clone size: -; V gene: TRBV18
CDR3 DNA: TGCGCCAGCAGCCAGACAACTTACGCCTCCACCTACGAGCAGTACTTC; CDR3 protein: CASSQTTYASTYEQYF; J gene: TRBJ2-7; D gene: -; clone size: once; V gene: TRBV4-1
CDR3 DNA: TGTGCCAGCCTCGCCGGCGGACAGATCACTGAAGCTTTCTTT; CDR3 protein: CASLAGGQITEAFF; J gene: TRBJ1-1; D gene: -; clone size: -; V gene: TRBV2
CDR3 DNA: TGTGCCAGTAAAGCGGGACTAGATCTCTACAATGAGCAGTTCTTC; CDR3 protein: CASKAGLDLYNEQFF; J gene: TRBJ2-1; D gene: TRBD2; clone size: -; V gene: TRBV19
CDR3 DNA: TGTGCCACCAGCTCCGGGAAGGAGGCCGGGGAGCTGTTTTTT; CDR3 protein: CATSSGKEAGELFF; J gene: TRBJ2-2; D gene: -; clone size: -; V gene: TRBV15
CDR3 DNA: TGTGCCAGCAAGAGGCTTGCGAACACCGGGGAGCTGTTTTTT; CDR3 protein: CASKRLANTGELFF; J gene: TRBJ2-2; D gene: -; clone size: -; V gene: TRBV2
CDR3 DNA: TGTGCCAGCAGCGACAGGCCATTGAACACTGAAGCTTTCTTT; CDR3 protein: CASSDRPLNTEAFF; J gene: TRBJ1-1; D gene: -; clone size: -; V gene: TRBV6-5
CDR3 DNA: TGTGCCAGCGGGCTTCTTGGTGGCTACACCTTC; CDR3 protein: CASGLLGGYTF; J gene: TRBJ1-2; D gene: -; clone size: -; V gene: TRBV2
CDR3 DNA: TGCGCCAGCAGCGCAGGGGTTGCGGGCGAGCAGTACTTC; CDR3 protein: CASSAGVAGEQYF; J gene: TRBJ2-7; D gene: -; clone size: -; V gene: TRBV5-1
CDR3 DNA: TGCGCCAGCAGCCGAGGACAGGGGCACACAGATACGCAGTATTTT; CDR3 protein: CASSRGQGHTDTQYF; J gene: TRBJ2-3; D gene: TRBD1; clone size: few; V gene: TRBV4-1
CDR3 DNA: TGCAGCGCTGGGACGGGACTAGCGGGAGGGTACAATGAGCAGTTCTTC; CDR3 protein: CSAGTGLAGGYNEQFF; J gene: TRBJ2-1; D gene: TRBD2; clone size: -; V gene: TRBV29-1
CDR3 DNA: TGTGCCAGCAGCGAAGGGGCAGAAAACAATGAGCAGTTCTTC; CDR3 protein: CASSEGAENNEQFF; J gene: TRBJ2-1; D gene: -; clone size: many; V gene: TRBV6-4
CDR3 DNA: TGTGCCAGCAGCCAAGTTGAGTTACAGGGGAATTGGGCTGAAGCTTTCTTT; CDR3 protein: CASSQVELQGNWAEAFF; J gene: TRBJ1-1; D gene: TRBD1; clone size: -; V gene: TRBV3-1/TRBV3-2
CDR3 DNA: TGTGCCAGCAGTGATGCCTCAGGGGTCATGGAAGCTTTCTTT; CDR3 protein: CASSDASGVMEAFF; J gene: TRBJ1-1; D gene: -; clone size: -; V gene: TRBV2
CDR3 DNA: TGTGCCAGCAGCTTAGGAGGTCTCTACACCTTC; CDR3 protein: CASSLGGLYTF; J gene: TRBJ1-2; D gene: -; clone size: -; V gene: TRBV11-2
CDR3 DNA: TGTGCCAGCAGTGACCAGACAGGGGGCTGGGCTGGCTACACCTTC; CDR3 protein: CASSDQTGGWAGYTF; J gene: TRBJ1-2; D gene: TRBD1; clone size: -; V gene: TRBV6-1
CDR3 DNA: TGTGCCAGCCGTTTGGGACAGGGTGATGAAAAACTGTTTTTT; CDR3 protein: CASRLGQGDEKLFF; J gene: TRBJ1-4; D gene: TRBD1; clone size: -; V gene: TRBV28
CDR3 DNA: TGTGCCAGCAGCCCTGACAGGAGGCTTGGAAAACTGTTTTTT; CDR3 protein: CASSPDRRLGKLFF; J gene: TRBJ1-4; D gene: -; clone size: -; V gene: TRBV7-2
CDR3 DNA: TGCGCCAGCAGCGGGACAGGGATTCTCTACGAGCAGTACTTC; CDR3 protein: CASSGTGILYEQYF; J gene: TRBJ2-7; D gene: TRBD1; clone size: -; V gene: TRBV5-1
CDR3 DNA: TGTGCCAGCATTCCGGGACAGGGGGACTATGGCTACACCTTC; CDR3 protein: CASIPGQGDYGYTF; J gene: TRBJ1-2; D gene: TRBD1; clone size: once; V gene: TRBV28
CDR3 DNA: TGTGCCAGCAGTAGCGAACCCTCGGACAGGGGACAGCCCCAGCATTTT; CDR3 protein: CASSSEPSDRGQPQHF; J gene: TRBJ1-5; D gene: TRBD1; clone size: -; V gene: TRBV7-9
CDR3 DNA: TGTGCCAGCAGCCCCCCCGGGAGTTCGCCCTACAATGAGCAGTTCTTC; CDR3 protein: CASSPPGSSPYNEQFF; J gene: TRBJ2-1; D gene: -; clone size: -; V gene: TRBV28
CDR3 DNA: TGTGCCAGCAACAATAGGGGTCCCGGGGAGCTGTTTTTT; CDR3 protein: CASNNRGPGELFF; J gene: TRBJ2-2; D gene: -; clone size: -; V gene: TRBV6-5
CDR3 DNA: TGTGCCAGTAGCAGGGGCAGACAGAACACTGAAGCTTTCTTT; CDR3 protein: CASSRGRQNTEAFF; J gene: TRBJ1-1; D gene: -; clone size: few; V gene: TRBV19
CDR3 DNA: TGCGCCAGCAGCTTGGGCACTCCGGTCTCCTACGAGCAGTACTTC; CDR3 protein: CASSLGTPVSYEQYF; J gene: TRBJ2-7; D gene: -; clone size: -; V gene: TRBV5-1
CDR3 DNA: TGTGCCAGCAGCAAGGAACAGGGGCTGAAAGCTTTCTTT; CDR3 protein: CASSKEQGLKAFF; J gene: TRBJ1-1; D gene: TRBD1; clone size: -; V gene: TRBV7-9
CDR3 DNA: TGTGCCAGCAGCGACCTCAGACAAAGCCCAGAAAAACTGTTTTTT; CDR3 protein: CASSDLRQSPEKLFF; J gene: TRBJ1-4; D gene: -; clone size: once; V gene: TRBV25-1
CDR3 DNA: TGTGCCAGCAGCGTCACCGAACAGGGGGCGTCAGGAAACACCATATATTTT; CDR3 protein: CASSVTEQGASGNTIYF; J gene: TRBJ1-3; D gene: TRBD1; clone size: -; V gene: TRBV9
CDR3 DNA: TGTGCCAGCAGCTTGGGGCGCGACTATGGCTACACCTTC; CDR3 protein: CASSLGRDYGYTF; J gene: TRBJ1-2; D gene: -; clone size: -; V gene: TRBV9
CDR3 DNA: TGTGCCAGCAGCCAAGTGACAGGGGGCTATGGCTACACCTTC; CDR3 protein: CASSQVTGGYGYTF; J gene: TRBJ1-2; D gene: TRBD1; clone size: -; V gene: TRBV14
CDR3 DNA: TGCAGCGTTGAAGACCCAGGGGGTCCTCTTGCTTATGGCTACACCTTC; CDR3 protein: CSVEDPGGPLAYGYTF; J gene: TRBJ1-2; D gene: TRBD1; clone size: -; V gene: TRBV29-1
CDR3 DNA: TGTGCCAGCAGCCCCGATTCGGGGGGCGGTGAAGCTTTCTTT; CDR3 protein: CASSPDSGGGEAFF; J gene: TRBJ1-1; D gene: -; clone size: -; V gene: TRBV3-1/TRBV3-2
CDR3 DNA: TGCGCCAGCAGCCTTCAGGGAGGCGGGTCCTACGAGCAGTACTTC; CDR3 protein: CASSLQGGGSYEQYF; J gene: TRBJ2-7; D gene: -; clone size: -; V gene: TRBV4-1
CDR3 DNA: TGCAGTGCTAGTTCACAGATGAACACTGAAGCTTTCTTT; CDR3 protein: CSASSQMNTEAFF; J gene: TRBJ1-1; D gene: -; clone size: once; V gene: TRBV20-1
CDR3 DNA: TGCGCCAGCAGCTTGGCGGACAGTTATGGCTACACCTTC; CDR3 protein: CASSLADSYGYTF; J gene: TRBJ1-2; D gene: -; clone size: -; V gene: TRBV5-1
CDR3 DNA: TGTGCCAGCAGCCAGAGACAGGGTGAGGACGGCTACACCTTC; CDR3 protein: CASSQRQGEDGYTF; J gene: TRBJ1-2; D gene: TRBD1; clone size: -; V gene: TRBV11-1
CDR3 DNA: TGCAGCGTTGAAGACACAGTATATTCTGAAGCTTTCTTT; CDR3 protein: CSVEDTVYSEAFF; J gene: TRBJ1-1; D gene: -; clone size: -; V gene: TRBV29-1
CDR3 DNA: TGCGCCAGCCAAGGTCTAGATTCCTACAATGAGCAGTTCTTC; CDR3 protein: CASQGLDSYNEQFF; J gene: TRBJ2-1; D gene: -; clone size: -; V gene: TRBV5-1
CDR3 DNA: TGTGCCAGCAGCCCGGGGACTAGCCAAGAGACCCAGTACTTC; CDR3 protein: CASSPGTSQETQYF; J gene: TRBJ2-5; D gene: TRBD2; clone size: -; V gene: TRBV11-2
CDR3 DNA: TGTGCCAGCAGTTCCGGGTTGGACTATGGCTACACCTTC; CDR3 protein: CASSSGLDYGYTF; J gene: TRBJ1-2; D gene: -; clone size: -; V gene: TRBV12-3/TRBV12-4
CDR3 DNA: TGCGCCAGCAGCTTTTATAGCCAGAACACTGAAGCTTTCTTT; CDR3 protein: CASSFYSQNTEAFF; J gene: TRBJ1-1; D gene: -; clone size: -; V gene: TRBV5-1
CDR3 DNA: TGTGCCAGCAGAGTCGTACAGCCTAACACCGGGGAGCTGTTTTTT; CDR3 protein: CASRVVQPNTGELFF; J gene: TRBJ2-2; D gene: -; clone size: -; V gene: TRBV6-6